This TCR beta chain was obtained from a study of blood T cells in healthy people across ages. Germline V lookup: CDR1 SGHAT, CDR2 FQNNGV. V gave up 0 bases and J gave up 9 bases, with 9 bases separating them. The CDR3 loop spans 13 amino acids. This clonotype was counted only a few times. A J-beta primer mix and a sample-barcoded 5' primer were used in a second PCR of roughly 6 to 12 cycles. TCRdb ran MiXCR on the 5' RACE reads and lists one entry per CDR3 protein. The table lists 910,000 or so distinct CDR3 sequences, roughly 51% of them singletons. The gene calls are TRBV11-2 and TRBJ2-1, with D hard to call. The source material was blood. This receptor was identified in a woman in her sixties or seventies in good health. For the CDR3, the DNA is TGTGCCAGCAGCTTAGATTCCCAGGCTGAGCAGTTCTTC. Protein product: CASSLDSQAEQFF. The variable domain in full, completed from reference TRBV11-2 and TRBJ2-1, reads EAGVAQSPRYKIIEKRQSVAFWCNPISGHATLYWYQQILGQGPKLLIQFQNNGVVDDSQLPKDRFSAERLKGVDSTLKIQPAKLEDSAVYLCASSLDSQAEQFFGPGTRLTVL.